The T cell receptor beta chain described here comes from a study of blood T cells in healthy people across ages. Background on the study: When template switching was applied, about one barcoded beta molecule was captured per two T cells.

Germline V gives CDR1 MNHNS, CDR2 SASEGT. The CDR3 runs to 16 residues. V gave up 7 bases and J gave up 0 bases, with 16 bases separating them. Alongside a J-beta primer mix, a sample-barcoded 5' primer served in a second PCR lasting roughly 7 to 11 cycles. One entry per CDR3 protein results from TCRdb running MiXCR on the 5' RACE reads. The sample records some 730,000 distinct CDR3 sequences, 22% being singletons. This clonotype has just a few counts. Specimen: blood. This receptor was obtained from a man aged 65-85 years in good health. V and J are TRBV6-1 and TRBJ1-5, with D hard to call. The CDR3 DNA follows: TGTGCCAGCACTACGGTGGAGGGTGCTAGCAATCAGCCCCAGCATTTT. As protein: CASTTVEGASNQPQHF.